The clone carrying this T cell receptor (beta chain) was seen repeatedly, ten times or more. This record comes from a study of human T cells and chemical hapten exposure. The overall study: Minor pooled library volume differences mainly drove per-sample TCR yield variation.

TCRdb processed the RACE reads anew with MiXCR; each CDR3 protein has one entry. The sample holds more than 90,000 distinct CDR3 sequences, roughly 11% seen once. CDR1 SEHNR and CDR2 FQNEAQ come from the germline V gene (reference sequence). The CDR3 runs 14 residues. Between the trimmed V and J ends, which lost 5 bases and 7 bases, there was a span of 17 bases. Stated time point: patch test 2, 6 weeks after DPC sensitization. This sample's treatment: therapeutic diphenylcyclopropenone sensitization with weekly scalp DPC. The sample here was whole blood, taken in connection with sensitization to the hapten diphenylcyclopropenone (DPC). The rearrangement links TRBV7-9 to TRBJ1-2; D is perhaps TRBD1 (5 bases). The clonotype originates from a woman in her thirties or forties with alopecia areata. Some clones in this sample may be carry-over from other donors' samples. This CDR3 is CASSPFDSLGGYTF. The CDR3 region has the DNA TGTGCCAGCAGCCCCTTCGACAGCCTAGGTGGCTACACCTTC.